A single sample is the source of the 23 T cell receptor beta chains below, sequenced in a study of T cell responses to AZD1222 COVID-19 vaccine. Produced via immunoSEQ multiplex PCR; TCRdb's table is partial and in-frame only. The sample records over 200,000 clones, roughly 94% being singletons. The sequences come from peripheral blood, collected 28 days after the second dose of the MenACWY control vaccine. The receptors here all came from an adult who received the MenACWY meningococcal vaccine as a control.

The genes are TRBV6-2 or TRBV6-3 and TRBJ2-7, with D hard to call. V lost 6 bases to trimming and J lost 3 bases, with 9 bases between them. This CDR3 contains 12 residues. CDR1 and CDR2 (germline): MNHEY, SVGEGT. CDR3 DNA sequence: TGTGCCAGCAGCCCACTCAACTACGAGCAGTACTTC. Translating it yields CASSPLNYEQYF.

The chain links TRBV3-1 (or the pseudogene TRBV3-2) to TRBJ1-2; D is unresolved. The CDR3 consists of 13 residues. Germline assignment: CDR1 LGHDT and CDR2 YNNKEL (reference sequence). V lost 4 bases, J lost 0 bases, and 6 bases lay in between. Written as DNA, the CDR3 is TGTGCCAGCAGCCGGGGAGCTAACTATGGCTACACCTTC. Its translation: CASSRGANYGYTF.

The chain joins TRBV28 to TRBJ2-7, with D hard to call. CDR3 size: 12 residues. The V end lost 6 bases, the J end lost 2 bases, and 8 bases lay between the germline ends. Germline V gene sequence: CDR1 MDHEN, CDR2 SYDVKM. The CDR3 bases are TGTGCCAGCAGCCCTTGGACCTACGAGCAGTACTTC. Translating it yields CASSPWTYEQYF.

This sequence joins TRBV18 and TRBJ1-1, with TRBD1 as a possible D gene (6 bases). Germline V gene lookup returns CDR1 KGHSH and CDR2 LQKENI. Trimming cost V 3 bases and J 3 bases, with 23 bases left between them. The CDR3 is 18 residues long. The CDR3 is CASSPALQDSVQDTEAFF. CDR3 coding DNA: TGTGCCAGCTCACCCGCCTTACAGGACAGCGTCCAGGACACTGAAGCTTTCTTT.

J is TRBJ1-4 and V is TRBV30; possible D gene TRBD1, 6 bases. V lost 0 bases and J lost 6, with 11 bases in between. This CDR3 comprises 14 residues. Per germline, CDR1 GTSNPN and CDR2 SVGIG (reference sequence). The CDR3 sequence is CAWSVHRGDEKLFF. CDR3 in DNA: TGTGCCTGGAGTGTACATAGGGGGGATGAAAAACTGTTTTTT.

The chain is built from TRBV11-2 and TRBJ1-1, with D perhaps TRBD1 (6 bases). Germline CDR1 SGHAT, CDR2 FQNNGV. The CDR3 length is 14 residues. Deletions cut 2 bases from V and 3 bases from J, with 10 bases between. The CDR3 region is CASSLTSGDTEAFF. The CDR3 DNA sequence: TGTGCCAGCAGCTTAACTTCAGGGGACACTGAAGCTTTCTTT.

The rearrangement links TRBV18 to TRBJ1-3, with 8 bases matching TRBD1. This CDR3 region has 17 residues. Unmatched junction bases numbered 8, after V lost 0 bases and J lost 4 bases. Germline V gives CDR1 KGHSH, CDR2 LQKENI. CDR3 residues: CASSPPGRDRFGNTIYF. For the CDR3, the DNA is TGTGCCAGCTCACCACCAGGCCGGGACAGGTTCGGAAACACCATATATTTT.

The CDR3 region is CASSLSSDGLFEQYF. The CDR3 DNA sequence: TGTGCCAGCAGTTTATCTTCGGACGGACTCTTTGAGCAGTACTTC. The chain couples TRBV27 to TRBJ2-7, with a tentative D call TRBD2 (5 bases). V lost 0 bases and J 7 bases, leaving 16 bases between the germline ends. Germline V CDR1 and CDR2: MNHEY, SMNVEV (reference sequence). The CDR3 has 15 amino acids.

The chain has TRBV19 and TRBJ1-1, with a possible D match to TRBD1 (6 bases). Trimming removed 6 bases at V and 3 bases at J, with 11 bases between. The CDR3 runs 13 residues. The germline gives CDR1 LNHDA, CDR2 SQIVND (reference sequence). This chain's CDR3 is CASSTDSHTEAFF. The CDR3 nucleotides read TGTGCCAGTAGCACGGACAGTCACACTGAAGCTTTCTTT.

The chain uses TRBV27 and TRBJ2-7; D gene uncertain. The CDR3 extends over 15 amino acids. The germline CDR1 and CDR2 sequences are MNHEY and SMNVEV (reference sequence). The ends were cut back, 6 bases at V and 4 bases at J, with 19 bases in the middle. CDR3 loop: CASSPSLGQTYEQYF. DNA for the CDR3: TGTGCCAGCAGCCCCTCCCTAGGGCAGACATACGAGCAGTACTTC.

Here the CDR3 reads CASSFPIGENTEAFF. DNA of the CDR3: TGCGCCAGCAGTTTCCCCATTGGGGAGAACACTGAAGCTTTCTTT. The chain links TRBV5-1 to TRBJ1-1; no reliable D call. V was trimmed by 5 bases and J by 1 base, leaving 15 bases between them. The CDR3 consists of 15 residues. Per germline, CDR1 SGHRS and CDR2 YFSETQ.

CDR3 sequence: CASRKAGENTGELFF. DNA for the CDR3: TGTGCCAGCAGGAAAGCGGGGGAGAACACCGGGGAGCTGTTTTTT. This chain joins TRBV13 and TRBJ2-2, with 8 positions matching TRBD2. CDR1 is PRHDT and CDR2 is FYEKMQ in the germline V gene (reference sequence). This CDR3 contains 15 residues. With 6 bases clipped from V and 1 base from J, the junction kept 4 bases outside the gene matches. Combining the CDR3 with reference TRBV13 and TRBJ2-2 gives the whole variable domain AAGVIQSPRHLIKEKRETATLKCYPIPRHDTVYWYQQGPGQDPQFLISFYEKMQSDKGSIPDRFSAQQFSDYHSELNMSSLELGDSALYFCASRKAGENTGELFFGEGSRLTVL.

This chain links TRBV5-8 with TRBJ1-1; 8 nucleotides agree with TRBD1. V dropped 2 bases and J dropped 3; count of bases not matched to a gene: 3. This CDR3 has 14 amino acids. CDR1 is SGHTS, CDR2 YDEGEE, per germline. CDR3 nucleotides: TGTGCCAGCAGCTTTACAGGGGGGTACACTGAAGCTTTCTTT. The encoded protein is CASSFTGGYTEAFF.

The V and J genes are TRBV29-1 and TRBJ1-1; D is possibly TRBD1 (5 bases). Trimming left V 4 bases short and J 3 bases short, with 12 bases between. Germline CDR1 is SQVTM and CDR2 is ANQGSEA. The CDR3 is 13 amino acids. The CDR3 here is CSVARAVDTEAFF. In nucleotides, the CDR3 is TGCAGCGTTGCCAGGGCGGTAGACACTGAAGCTTTCTTT.

The V call is TRBV6-1, the J call TRBJ1-1; maybe TRBD1 (5 bases). The germline gives CDR1 MNHNS, CDR2 SASEGT. V dropped 1 base and J dropped 10 bases, with 7 bases sitting between them. This CDR3 has 11 amino acids. The CDR3 nucleotides read TGTGCCAGCAGTGAAGGAGGGACAGCTTTCTTT. Residues: CASSEGGTAFF.

The chain links TRBV5-1 to TRBJ2-7; 13 bases map to TRBD2. V gave up 4 bases and J gave up 4 bases; unmatched junction bases: 11. The CDR3 runs 17 residues. Germline V gives CDR1 SGHRS, CDR2 YFSETQ. CDR3 sequence: CASSLRTSGGSMYEQYF. Written as DNA, the CDR3 is TGCGCCAGCAGCCTAAGGACTAGCGGGGGTTCGATGTACGAGCAGTACTTC.

This chain links TRBV2 with TRBJ1-5, with D possibly TRBD1 on 6 matching bases. The CDR3 has 16 amino acids. Trimming removed 2 bases at V and 0 bases at J, with 11 bases between. In germline, CDR1 is SNHLY, CDR2 FYNNEI. The CDR3 nucleotides are TGTGCCAGCAGTGAAAGGGGGAGGGATAGCAATCAGCCCCAGCATTTT. Translating gives CASSERGRDSNQPQHF.

CDR3 coding DNA: TGTGCCAGCCGACAAACGGCAGGCCCCGGCTACACCTTC. This codes for CASRQTAGPGYTF. V gene TRBV18 combines with J gene TRBJ1-2; D remains ambiguous. With 8 bases removed from V and 8 bases from J, the gap between germline ends came to 18 bases. CDR1 is KGHSH, CDR2 LQKENI, per germline. This CDR3 is 13 amino acids long.

J is TRBJ1-1 and V is TRBV28, with 12 nucleotides matching TRBD1. The germline V gene encodes CDR1 MDHEN and CDR2 SYDVKM. This CDR3 has 17 residues. The junction had 13 bases not matched to a gene; V was cut back by 7 bases and J by 4 bases. The CDR3 nucleotides read TGTGCCAGCAACTCGCCGGGACAGGGGGCGGGGGGCACTGAAGCTTTCTTT. The encoded protein is CASNSPGQGAGGTEAFF.

The chain employs TRBV5-4 and TRBJ2-7, with 13 bases identical to TRBD2. The CDR3 runs 15 residues. Germline loops: CDR1 SGHNT, CDR2 YYREEE (reference sequence). The ends lost 3 bases at V and 4 bases at J; junction bases unmatched: 4. The CDR3: CASSWTSGGEYEQYF. CDR3 in DNA: TGTGCCAGCAGCTGGACTAGCGGGGGCGAATACGAGCAGTACTTC.

This clone has more than one count but fewer than ten. The chain has TRBV27 and TRBJ2-7; TRBD1 matches 7 bases. The CDR3 spans 13 residues. V shed 6 bases and J 3 bases; nucleotides not matched to a gene: 5. Germline values: CDR1 MNHEY, CDR2 SMNVEV (reference sequence). CDR3 sequence: CASSQRQGYEQYF. The DNA of the CDR3 is TGTGCCAGCAGCCAAAGACAGGGCTACGAGCAGTACTTC.

This chain connects TRBV24-1 to TRBJ2-7; D gene uncertain. V lost 2 bases to trimming and J lost 3 bases, with 10 bases between them. This CDR3 is 14 amino acids long. Germline V gives CDR1 KGHDR, CDR2 SFDVKD. The CDR3 coding sequence is TGTGCCACCAGTGATTCCCGAGTGGGCTACGAGCAGTACTTC. Its translation is CATSDSRVGYEQYF.

This chain uses TRBV18 with TRBJ2-1; 12 bases fit TRBD2. CDR1 and CDR2 from the germline V gene are KGHSH and LQKENI. Trimming took 3 bases from V and 6 from J; bases not matched to a gene: 6. CDR3 length: 16 amino acids. The CDR3 region is CASSPPGLAGFNEQFF. Written as DNA, the CDR3 is TGTGCCAGCTCACCTCCGGGACTAGCGGGTTTCAATGAGCAGTTCTTC.